What follows are 27 T cell receptor beta chains derived from one specimen sequenced in a study of brain T cells in children with intractable seizures. Measured with immunoSEQ multiplex PCR; TCRdb has only the in-frame clones, and not every one. The table has 300,000 to 400,000 clones, approximately 93% seen once; the top ten hold around 6%. Regarding time point: blood from clinic visit 5 months post-surgery; TSC patient then seizure free. This specimen consisted of peripheral blood, obtained 5 to 6 months after surgery. These receptors all stem from a boy younger than two with tuberous sclerosis and intractable seizures.

This chain connects TRBV3-1 (or the pseudogene TRBV3-2) to TRBJ2-3; possibly TRBD2 for D (6 bases). Trimming removed 8 bases from V and 2 bases from J, with 8 bases in between. Germline assignment: CDR1 LGHDT and CDR2 YNNKEL (reference sequence). The CDR3 is 12 amino acids. The CDR3 reads CASRGDTDTQYF. The CDR3 DNA is TGTGCCAGCCGCGGGGACACAGATACGCAGTATTTT.

This clone was detected only once. V is TRBV19 and J is TRBJ2-2; 8 bases match TRBD2. The CDR3 has 13 residues. From germline, CDR1 is LNHDA and CDR2 SQIVND (reference sequence). The V and J ends lost 8 bases and 7 bases, in that order; junction bases with no gene match: 6. CDR3 sequence: CASSFAGGGELFF. The DNA for the CDR3 is TGTGCCAGTTCCTTCGCGGGGGGCGGGGAGCTGTTTTTT.

This sequence joins TRBV5-1 and TRBJ2-7; 9 bases are a match to TRBD2. The CDR3 totals 16 residues. Per germline, CDR1 SGHRS and CDR2 YFSETQ. V lost 0 bases, J lost 6 bases, and 10 bases stayed unmatched. CDR3: CASSLVPGLAALEQYF. The CDR3 DNA reads as TGCGCCAGCAGCTTGGTCCCGGGACTAGCTGCCCTCGAGCAGTACTTC.

The chain uses TRBV6-1 and TRBJ1-5; D ambiguous. The CDR3 loop spans 12 amino acids. V dropped 1 base and J dropped 7 bases, with 5 bases sitting between them. Germline CDR1 is MNHNS and CDR2 is SASEGT. CDR3 protein: CASSEEQQPQHF. In nucleotides, the CDR3 is TGTGCCAGCAGTGAAGAACAACAGCCCCAGCATTTT.

This clone has just one count. CDR3 sequence: CASSYRVNQPQHF. In DNA form, the CDR3 reads TGTGCCAGTAGTTACAGGGTAAATCAGCCCCAGCATTTT. The V gene is TRBV19, the J gene TRBJ1-5, with a possible D match to TRBD1 (6 bases). Germline V gene lookup returns CDR1 LNHDA and CDR2 SQIVND (reference sequence). The CDR3 loop spans 13 amino acids. V gave up 5 bases and J gave up 4 bases, with 9 bases separating them.

This rearrangement joins TRBV7-9 to TRBJ1-2, with a tentative D call TRBD1 (5 bases). The CDR3 totals 16 residues. Trimming pared 1 base from V and 6 bases from J, leaving 18 bases between. Per germline, CDR1 SEHNR and CDR2 FQNEAQ (reference sequence). The CDR3 sequence: CASSLEYTGTKDGYTF. The DNA of the CDR3 is TGTGCCAGCAGCTTAGAGTATACGGGGACGAAGGATGGCTACACCTTC.

This sequence joins TRBV15 and TRBJ1-3; maybe TRBD1 (6 bases). There are 15 residues in the CDR3. The germline V gene encodes CDR1 LNHNV and CDR2 YYDKDF (reference sequence). Trimming cost V 4 bases and J 3 bases, with 13 bases left between them. The CDR3 DNA reads TGTGCCACCAGCAAATCCAGGGGCGGTGGAAACACCATATATTTT. It yields the protein CATSKSRGGGNTIYF.

The V call is TRBV9, the J call TRBJ1-3, with a possible D match to TRBD1 (6 bases). The V and J ends lost 3 bases and 3 bases respectively, with 16 bases between them. CDR1 SGDLS and CDR2 YYNGEE come from the germline V gene. CDR3 length: 16 residues. CDR3 in DNA: TGTGCCAGCAGCGCCCAACAGGGCCCGCGTGGAAACACCATATATTTT. Residues: CASSAQQGPRGNTIYF. Full variable domain (outside the CDR3, taken from reference TRBV9 and TRBJ1-3): DSGVTQTPKHLITATGQRVTLRCSPRSGDLSVYWYQQSLDQGLQFLIQYYNGEERAKGNILERFSAQQFPDLHSELNLSSLELGDSALYFCASSAQQGPRGNTIYFGEGSWLTVV.

This chain links TRBV27 with TRBJ2-1; D remains unclear. CDR1 and CDR2 from the germline V gene are MNHEY and SMNVEV (reference sequence). V was clipped by 4 bases and J by 14 bases, with 21 bases between them. The CDR3 is 14 amino acids. CDR3 sequence: CASSSGLRVGQEFF. DNA of the CDR3: TGTGCCAGCAGTTCCGGTTTGCGTGTGGGCCAGGAGTTCTTC.

The CDR3 DNA reads TGTGCCACCAGGGCGTCGGTGGCAAGCAATGAGCAGTTCTTC. Protein product: CATRASVASNEQFF. The V gene is TRBV15, the J gene TRBJ2-1; no reliable D call. The CDR3 runs 14 residues. Trimming shortened V by 6 bases and J by 6 bases, and 15 bases separated the two germline ends. CDR1 LNHNV and CDR2 YYDKDF come from the germline V gene (reference sequence).

The chain couples TRBV30 to TRBJ1-5; D is unresolved. Trimming took off 4 bases at V and 2 bases at J, with 6 bases between the two ends. CDR1 is GTSNPN, CDR2 SVGIG, per germline (reference sequence). The CDR3 is 12 residues long. This CDR3 is CAWTRGNQPQHF. As DNA, the CDR3 is TGTGCCTGGACGAGGGGCAATCAGCCCCAGCATTTT.

This clone was picked up one time. The V gene is TRBV9, the J gene TRBJ1-2, with D possibly matching TRBD1 (6 bases). Trimming stripped 4 bases from V and 0 bases from J, with 22 bases between. The CDR3 extends over 18 amino acids. The germline V gene encodes CDR1 SGDLS and CDR2 YYNGEE. Written as DNA, the CDR3 is TGTGCCAGCAGCCTCCCCCGGGACACCGGCCGCCCTAACTATGGCTACACCTTC. Amino acids: CASSLPRDTGRPNYGYTF.

CDR3 loop: CAITQGGSNGYTF. The CDR3 coding sequence is TGTGCCATCACCCAAGGGGGGTCTAATGGCTACACCTTC. The chain couples TRBV10-3 to TRBJ1-2; D might be TRBD1 (6 bases). V was shortened by 7 bases and J by 6 bases, with 15 bases between the two germline ends. Germline V gene lookup returns CDR1 ENHRY and CDR2 SYGVKD. The CDR3 covers 13 residues.

The J gene is TRBJ1-4, the V gene TRBV3-1 (or the pseudogene TRBV3-2), with D possibly TRBD1 on 6 matching bases. The germline CDR1 and CDR2 sequences are LGHDT and YNNKEL (reference sequence). Trimming took 0 bases from V and 13 from J, leaving 9 bases between them. The CDR3 runs 12 residues. The CDR3 nucleotides are TGTGCCAGCAGCCAAGACAGGGGATCACTGTTTTTT. It is translated as CASSQDRGSLFF.

As to this clone: No DNA is shown, since the ends of the CDR3 on it are uncertain; the CDR3 is the one TCRdb lists. The chain is built from TRBV5-1 and TRBJ2-3. CDR1 is SGHRS and CDR2 is YFSETQ in the germline V gene. Including both end residues, the CDR3 is 24 amino acids long. CDR3 region: CASSHRNPGYRYAVFWPRHPTQYF.

V usage is TRBV5-6 and J usage is TRBJ1-1; 7 nucleotides agree with TRBD1. V lost 4 bases and J lost 3; bases outside the gene matches: 9. CDR3 length: 15 amino acids. Germline loops: CDR1 SGHDT, CDR2 YYEEEE. The CDR3 DNA is TGTGCCAGCAGCCGAGCTAGGGGGCGGGACACTGAAGCTTTCTTT. It translates to CASSRARGRDTEAFF.

The chain joins TRBV7-5 to TRBJ2-3; TRBD2 reflects the table's D call only, with no check against the DNA. TRBV7-5 is a documented pseudogene. The CDR3 has 17 residues. CDR3 region: CARSLAPPRDPTDTQYF. The DNA of the CDR3 is TGTGCCAGAAGCTTGGCCCCCCCGCGGGACCCCACAGATACGCAGTATTTT.

CDR3 sequence reads: CASSQETSGPSTDTQYF. CDR3 nucleotide sequence: TGCGCCAGCAGCCAAGAGACTAGCGGGCCTAGCACAGATACGCAGTATTTT. The V and J genes are TRBV4-1 and TRBJ2-3, with 10 positions matching TRBD2. V lost 0 bases to trimming and J lost 0 bases; unmatched junction nucleotides: 3. Germline V gene data show CDR1 as MGHRA and CDR2 as YSYEKL. The CDR3 is made up of 17 amino acids.

The chain couples TRBV6-5 to TRBJ2-1, with D possibly called TRBD1 or TRBD2 (5 bases each). CDR1 is MNHEY and CDR2 is SVGAGI in the germline V gene. V gave up 7 bases and J gave up 2 bases, with 12 bases separating them. This CDR3 has 14 amino acids. This CDR3 is CASTPGLAYNEQFF. CDR3 bases: TGTGCCAGCACCCCGGGGCTGGCCTACAATGAGCAGTTCTTC.

CDR3 residues: CASSERAGRAFF. CDR3 in DNA: TGTGCCAGCAGTGAACGGGCAGGGAGAGCTTTCTTT. The V and J genes are TRBV6-1 and TRBJ1-1; a weak D match, TRBD1 (5 bases). The ends were cut back, 2 bases at V and 10 bases at J, with 11 bases in the middle. Germline CDR1 reads MNHNS; CDR2 reads SASEGT. CDR3 length: 12 amino acids.

J is TRBJ1-2 and V is TRBV30; a possible D gene is TRBD1 (5 bases). CDR3 length: 14 amino acids. In germline, CDR1 is GTSNPN, CDR2 SVGIG (reference sequence). Trimming took off 0 bases at V and 3 bases at J, with 11 bases between the two ends. The chain's CDR3 is CAWSVGRAYYGYTF. The CDR3 DNA follows: TGTGCCTGGAGTGTCGGCAGGGCTTACTATGGCTACACCTTC.

The chain has TRBV29-1 and TRBJ2-3; no firm D call. In germline, CDR1 is SQVTM, CDR2 ANQGSEA. The V gene lost 1 base and the J gene lost 2 bases, with 7 bases spanning the gap. The CDR3 is 13 amino acids. The CDR3 nucleotides read TGCAGCGTTGAAGGGGCGTACACAGATACGCAGTATTTT. This gives the protein CSVEGAYTDTQYF.

This clone was detected once. The rearrangement joins TRBV19 to TRBJ2-1; 10 nucleotides agree with TRBD2. The germline V gene encodes CDR1 LNHDA and CDR2 SQIVND (reference sequence). With V trimmed by 5 bases and J by 9 bases, 7 bases remained unmatched. The CDR3 contains 14 residues. For the CDR3, the DNA is TGTGCCAGTAGTCCCCCTAGCGGGAGTTTTGAGCAGTTCTTC. The encoded protein is CASSPPSGSFEQFF.

This rearrangement joins TRBV21-1 to TRBJ2-1. TRBV21-1 counts as a pseudogene. The CDR3 is 14 amino acids. The CDR3 sequence is CASSKGGRYNEQFF. The DNA of the CDR3 is TGTGCCAGCAGCAAGGGGGGCCGTTACAATGAGCAGTTCTTC.

The V call is TRBV5-1, the J call TRBJ2-3; 7 bases line up with TRBD2. The V and J ends lost 0 bases and 0 bases, in that order; junction bases with no gene match: 16. CDR3 length equals 20 residues. Per germline, CDR1 SGHRS and CDR2 YFSETQ. The CDR3 sequence: CASSLAFGQSSGVSTDTQYF. In DNA, the CDR3 is TGCGCCAGCAGCTTGGCCTTTGGGCAGTCCAGCGGGGTAAGCACAGATACGCAGTATTTT.

V and J are TRBV24-1 and TRBJ2-1, with D possibly TRBD2 on 6 matching bases. CDR1 KGHDR and CDR2 SFDVKD come from the germline V gene. The CDR3 is 15 residues long. Trimming took off 5 bases at V and 6 bases at J, with 16 bases between the two ends. Written as DNA, the CDR3 is TGTGCCACCAGTGGTACATGGGACTCGTCCAATGAGCAGTTCTTC. As protein: CATSGTWDSSNEQFF.

The chain uses TRBV9 and TRBJ2-7; D assignment may be TRBD1 or TRBD2 (5 bases each). The CDR3 spans 14 residues. Germline V gene data show CDR1 as SGDLS and CDR2 as YYNGEE. Trimming cost V 3 bases and J 2 bases, with 12 bases left between them. CDR3 sequence reads: CASSEGTAAYEQYF. In DNA, the CDR3 is TGTGCCAGCAGCGAGGGGACGGCTGCCTACGAGCAGTACTTC.